A single sample gave rise to the 5 T cell receptor beta chains below, sequenced in a study of patients and donors after allogeneic stem cell transplantation (TCRdb year 2020). Library method: RT-PCR. This sample was sequenced with a NextSeq 550. Clones were called with MiXCR by TCRdb after fastp trimmed the public reads at Q25, and only in-frame beta chains were retained. Each CDR3 protein appears once, grouped with its most common genes and DNA. Counted in this sample were about a million distinct CDR3 sequences; roughly 18% of them appeared once. The top ten clones comprise approximately 5.9% of the sample. The sequencing sample was made of blood, either unsorted or a sorted T cell fraction (not recorded which). The source of these receptors is a human donor who was either an allogeneic HSCT recipient or a stem cell or donor lymphocyte infusion donor (not recorded which). It is not recorded whose cells these are; they may come from a transplant donor.

The chain carries TRBV20-1 and TRBJ1-5; D remains ambiguous. V was pared by 0 bases and J by 0 bases, with 9 bases between. Germline values: CDR1 DFQATT, CDR2 SNEGSKA (reference sequence). The CDR3 is made up of 15 amino acids. The DNA of the CDR3 is TGCAGTGCTAGAGAAGGAGGGAATAGCAATCAGCCCCAGCATTTT. Its protein product is CSAREGGNSNQPQHF.

In this sample, this clonotype turned up a few times. V and J are TRBV3-1 and TRBJ2-5, with D unresolved. Trimming took 4 bases from V and 2 from J, leaving 14 bases between them. This CDR3 region has 15 residues. The germline CDR1 and CDR2 sequences are LGHDT and YNNKEL (reference sequence). The CDR3 spells CASSPRGRPQETQYF. The DNA of the CDR3 is TGTGCCAGCAGCCCACGAGGTAGACCTCAAGAGACCCAGTACTTC.

This clonotype occurred a few times. The chain combines TRBV12-3 or TRBV12-4 with TRBJ1-1, with D perhaps matching TRBD1 (5 bases). Trimming pared 6 bases from V and 11 bases from J, leaving 22 bases between. This CDR3 has 14 residues. The CDR3 spells CASRYTPSGGWAFF. The CDR3 coding sequence is TGTGCCAGCAGATACACGCCATCCGGGGGATGGGCTTTCTTT.

V gene TRBV30 combines with J gene TRBJ2-3; the match to TRBD1 covers 10 bases. CDR3 length: 15 amino acids. Germline V CDR1 and CDR2: GTSNPN, SVGIG (reference sequence). J was trimmed by 3 bases and V by 2 bases; bases with no gene match: 5. The CDR3 DNA reads as TGTGCCTGGAGTAGGGACAGGGGTGGGACAGATACGCAGTATTTT. It codes for CAWSRDRGGTDTQYF.

This clonotype has just a few counts. J is TRBJ2-1 and V is TRBV5-1; D is possibly TRBD2 (6 bases). CDR1 is SGHRS, CDR2 YFSETQ, per germline. Deletions cut 2 bases from V and 6 bases from J, with 12 bases between. The CDR3 has 14 residues. The CDR3 coding sequence is TGCGCCAGCAGCTTAGGACGGGAGTTCAATGAGCAGTTCTTC. It yields the protein CASSLGREFNEQFF.